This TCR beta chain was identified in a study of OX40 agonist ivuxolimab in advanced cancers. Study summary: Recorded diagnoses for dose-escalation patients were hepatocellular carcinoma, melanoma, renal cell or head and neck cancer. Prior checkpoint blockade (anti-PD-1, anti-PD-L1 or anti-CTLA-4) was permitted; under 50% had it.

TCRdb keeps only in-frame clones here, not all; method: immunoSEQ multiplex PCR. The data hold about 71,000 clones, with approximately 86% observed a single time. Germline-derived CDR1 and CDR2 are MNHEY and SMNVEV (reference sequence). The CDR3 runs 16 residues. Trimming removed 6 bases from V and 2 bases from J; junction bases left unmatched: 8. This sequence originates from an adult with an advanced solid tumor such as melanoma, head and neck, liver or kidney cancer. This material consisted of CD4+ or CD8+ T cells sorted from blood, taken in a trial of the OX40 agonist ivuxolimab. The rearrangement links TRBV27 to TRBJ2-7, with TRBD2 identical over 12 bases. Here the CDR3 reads CASRPSSGGGPYEQYF. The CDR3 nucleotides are TGTGCCAGCAGACCGTCTAGCGGGGGGGGCCCCTACGAGCAGTACTTC.